This is a list of T cell receptor beta chains from one sample in a study of control samples from healthy donors and cancer patients. Assay used: immunoSEQ multiplex PCR; TCRdb lists only in-frame clones, some missing. The sample gives 140,000 to 150,000 clones, about nine tenths of which show up once; less than 5.5% is in the top ten. Sequencing was performed on blood. Receptors were obtained from a man under 40 in good health. Each CDR3 is given without its conserved first and last residue. Expanded clones get a size class; other rows say once, few or many, or leave the size out.

abundance: .; v_gene: TRBV9; j_gene: TRBJ2-7; CDR3aa: ASSQWYSGMSEQY
abundance: .; v_gene: TRBV6-6; j_gene: TRBJ2-2; CDR3aa: ASSYSGPELF
abundance: .; v_gene: TRBV27; j_gene: TRBJ2-7; CDR3aa: ASSAGQGSEQY
abundance: .; v_gene: TRBV4-2; j_gene: TRBJ2-1; CDR3aa: ASSQKLAGGRVNEQF
abundance: .; v_gene: TRBV7-2; j_gene: TRBJ2-2; CDR3aa: ASSLGSGRTGELF
abundance: .; v_gene: TRBV19; j_gene: TRBJ2-5; CDR3aa: ASSMGQGFWETQY
abundance: .; v_gene: TRBV2; j_gene: TRBJ1-6; CDR3aa: ASRGGGYNSPLH
abundance: .; v_gene: TRBV12-3/TRBV12-4; j_gene: TRBJ1-1; CDR3aa: ASSLSGSGAF
abundance: .; v_gene: TRBV18; j_gene: TRBJ1-5; CDR3aa: ASSPTGTDLPQH
abundance: .; v_gene: TRBV7-2; j_gene: TRBJ1-5; CDR3aa: ASSERVNQPQH
abundance: .; v_gene: TRBV28; j_gene: TRBJ2-7; CDR3aa: ASSFWTTYEQY
abundance: .; v_gene: TRBV9; j_gene: TRBJ2-3; CDR3aa: ASSPHSPSGRSDTQY
abundance: .; v_gene: TRBV5-1; j_gene: TRBJ1-1; CDR3aa: ASSRAVITGGETF
abundance: .; v_gene: TRBV5-1; j_gene: TRBJ2-7; CDR3aa: ASSFDRAASPRRYEQY
abundance: few; v_gene: TRBV27; j_gene: TRBJ1-1; CDR3aa: ASSSHSSGGGTEAF
abundance: .; v_gene: TRBV9; j_gene: TRBJ1-1; CDR3aa: ASSPRTGGLAEAF
abundance: .; v_gene: TRBV3-1/TRBV3-2; j_gene: TRBJ2-1; CDR3aa: ASSQVGTSGGISYNEQF
abundance: few; v_gene: TRBV27; j_gene: TRBJ2-1; CDR3aa: ASSLGTSGGGEQF
abundance: .; v_gene: TRBV28; j_gene: TRBJ2-5; CDR3aa: ASTTGEETQY
abundance: few; v_gene: TRBV7-9; j_gene: TRBJ1-3; CDR3aa: ASSLELFVGEAGNTIY
abundance: .; v_gene: TRBV7-2; j_gene: TRBJ2-7; CDR3aa: ASSLGPGQGAREQY
abundance: .; v_gene: TRBV11-3; j_gene: TRBJ2-5; CDR3aa: ASSWASGQETQY
abundance: .; v_gene: TRBV12-3/TRBV12-4; j_gene: TRBJ2-7; CDR3aa: ASGDEESYEQY
abundance: .; v_gene: TRBV25-1; j_gene: TRBJ1-2; CDR3aa: ASSEQQGYSGYT
abundance: .; v_gene: TRBV2; j_gene: TRBJ1-6; CDR3aa: ASSVTPKGANSPLH
abundance: .; v_gene: TRBV18; j_gene: TRBJ2-5; CDR3aa: ASSFSGSWQETQY
abundance: .; v_gene: TRBV20-1; j_gene: TRBJ2-3; CDR3aa: SASMILTSGFTDTQY
abundance: .; v_gene: TRBV2; j_gene: TRBJ2-3; CDR3aa: ASSEVGLQMSSDTQY
abundance: once; v_gene: TRBV11-1; j_gene: TRBJ1-2; CDR3aa: ASSFKTNYGYT
abundance: .; v_gene: TRBV6-4; j_gene: TRBJ2-6; CDR3aa: ASSRGAGANVLT
abundance: .; v_gene: TRBV15; j_gene: TRBJ2-5; CDR3aa: ATSRDGNRAETQY
abundance: .; v_gene: TRBV6-2/TRBV6-3; j_gene: TRBJ1-2; CDR3aa: ASSKSSGQLTNYGYT
abundance: .; v_gene: TRBV5-4; j_gene: TRBJ2-5; CDR3aa: ASSLGLAGGPLQETQY
abundance: .; v_gene: TRBV7-9; j_gene: TRBJ2-7; CDR3aa: ASGGTGGVYEQY
abundance: .; v_gene: TRBV18; j_gene: TRBJ2-5; CDR3aa: ASSPFRTGVQETQY
abundance: .; v_gene: TRBV7-2; j_gene: TRBJ1-2; CDR3aa: ASSRPGEGGYT
abundance: .; v_gene: TRBV11-3; j_gene: TRBJ2-7; CDR3aa: ASSLAGTQSYEQY
abundance: once; v_gene: TRBV21-1; j_gene: TRBJ1-5; CDR3aa: ASSKGGGIQPQH
abundance: few; v_gene: TRBV29-1; j_gene: TRBJ2-5; CDR3aa: SVGGGGQETQY
abundance: few; v_gene: TRBV5-1; j_gene: TRBJ2-3; CDR3aa: ASSLRENTDTQY
abundance: .; v_gene: TRBV6-6; j_gene: TRBJ1-4; CDR3aa: ASSLPTTEKLF
abundance: .; v_gene: TRBV5-1; j_gene: TRBJ1-1; CDR3aa: ASSLSLHVSLNTEAF
abundance: .; v_gene: TRBV29-1; j_gene: TRBJ1-2; CDR3aa: SVDDSNYGYT
abundance: .; v_gene: TRBV19; j_gene: TRBJ2-7; CDR3aa: ASSSTGGRPEQY
abundance: .; v_gene: TRBV15; j_gene: TRBJ1-4; CDR3aa: ATSRTGGSEKLF
abundance: .; v_gene: TRBV5-6; j_gene: TRBJ2-7; CDR3aa: ASSLAGGISYEQY
abundance: once; v_gene: TRBV19; j_gene: TRBJ1-2; CDR3aa: ASTPTRGAAGGYT
abundance: .; v_gene: TRBV10-3; j_gene: TRBJ2-5; CDR3aa: AIGNGTVKTQY
abundance: .; v_gene: TRBV12-3/TRBV12-4; j_gene: TRBJ2-5; CDR3aa: ASSLRYQETQY